Listed below are T cell receptor beta chains from one sample, sequenced in a study of OX40 agonist ivuxolimab in advanced cancers. Libraries were prepared by immunoSEQ multiplex PCR; TCRdb keeps only in-frame clonotypes and omits some of them. Counted here are around 48,000 clones, approximately 80% occurring once; the ten biggest clones make up about 2.7%. This specimen consisted of CD4+ or CD8+ T cells sorted from blood, obtained in a trial of the OX40 agonist ivuxolimab. All receptors derive from an adult with an advanced solid tumor such as melanoma, head and neck, liver or kidney cancer. Both conserved end residues are part of each CDR3. Fields, in order: D gene, clone size, V gene, J gene, CDR3 protein, CDR3 DNA. A D gene is named only where the DNA matches it firmly. Rows may omit the clone size; those that give it use once, few, many or a size class.

>.|few|TRBV2|TRBJ1-1
CASTESPTVTEAFF
TGTGCCAGCACCGAATCTCCTACGGTTACTGAAGCTTTCTTT
>.|.|TRBV28|TRBJ1-2
CATRDGTYGYTF
TGTGCCACCAGGGACGGCACCTATGGCTACACCTTC
>.|.|TRBV28|TRBJ2-2
CASSFLGQGHTGELFF
TGTGCCAGCAGTTTCCTCGGGCAGGGGCACACCGGGGAGCTGTTTTTT
>TRBD1|.|TRBV6-4|TRBJ1-5
CASSDWLTGYNHQPQHF
TGTGCCAGCAGTGACTGGTTGACAGGGTACAACCATCAGCCCCAGCATTTT
>.|.|TRBV19|TRBJ2-7
CASSPAGTSSYEQYF
TGTGCCAGTAGCCCAGCCGGGACTTCCTCCTACGAGCAGTACTTC
>.|.|TRBV25-1|TRBJ1-3
CASRLTGAGNTIYF
TGTGCCAGCAGGCTAACGGGAGCTGGAAACACCATATATTTT
>.|.|TRBV25-1|TRBJ2-7
CASSESPSYEQYF
TGTGCCAGCAGTGAATCCCCCTCATACGAGCAGTACTTC
>.|.|TRBV9|TRBJ1-2
CASSVGGQQSNYGYTF
TGTGCCAGCAGCGTAGGGGGACAACAATCTAACTATGGCTACACCTTC
>.|few|TRBV6-1|TRBJ1-1
CASRATGNTEAFF
TGTGCCAGCAGGGCGACAGGGAACACTGAAGCTTTCTTT
>.|.|TRBV6-5|TRBJ1-1
CASSYGGSENTEAFF
TGTGCCAGCAGTTACGGGGGCTCGGAGAACACTGAAGCTTTCTTT
>TRBD2|.|TRBV7-9|TRBJ2-7
CASSQETSGMGDEQYF
TGTGCCAGCAGCCAAGAGACTAGCGGGATGGGTGACGAGCAGTACTTC
>TRBD1|.|TRBV4-1|TRBJ2-5
CASSQDPQGAQLYQETQYF
TGCGCCAGCAGCCAAGATCCCCAGGGGGCCCAATTGTACCAAGAGACCCAGTACTTC
>.|.|TRBV6-1|TRBJ2-7
CASTGRIPSYEQYF
TGTGCCAGCACGGGACGGATCCCGTCCTACGAGCAGTACTTC
>TRBD1|.|TRBV5-1|TRBJ1-6
CASSRDRTYSPLHF
TGCGCCAGCAGCCGGGACAGGACGTATTCACCCCTCCACTTT
>.|.|TRBV7-3|TRBJ2-7
CASSSRGGEQYF
TGTGCCAGCAGCTCCAGGGGTGGCGAGCAGTACTTC
>TRBD2|.|TRBV7-9|TRBJ2-1
CASRPGGSYNEQFF
TGTGCCAGCAGACCGGGAGGCTCCTACAATGAGCAGTTCTTC
>.|.|TRBV12-5|TRBJ1-2
CASGFQGPEGGYTF
TGTGCTAGTGGTTTTCAGGGGCCCGAGGGTGGCTACACCTTC
>.|.|TRBV28|TRBJ1-5
CASNLGSLSNQPQHF
TGTGCCAGCAACCTCGGGTCTCTGAGCAATCAGCCCCAGCATTTT
>TRBD1|few|TRBV19|TRBJ1-1
CASRRDREAGTEAFF
TGTGCCAGTAGACGTGACAGGGAGGCCGGCACTGAAGCTTTCTTT
>.|.|TRBV7-9|TRBJ1-3
CATIRGADGNTIYF
TGTGCTACAATACGAGGGGCAGACGGAAACACCATATATTTT
>TRBD1|few|TRBV2|TRBJ2-5
CASKGQGIVQETQYF
TGTGCCAGCAAGGGACAGGGAATAGTCCAAGAGACCCAGTACTTC
>.|.|TRBV7-8|TRBJ2-1
CASSLGRYNEQFF
TGTGCCAGCAGCTTAGGGCGCTACAATGAGCAGTTCTTC
>TRBD1|once|TRBV19|TRBJ1-1
CATRGQGNTEAFF
TGTGCCACCCGGGGACAGGGTAACACTGAAGCTTTCTTT